This T cell receptor (beta chain) was recovered during a study of response to subunit inactivated influenza vaccine. TCRdb processed the RT-PCR reads anew with MiXCR; each CDR3 protein has one entry. This table has under 200,000 distinct CDR3 sequences, roughly a tenth appearing once. The length of the CDR3 is 13 residues. J lost 5 bases, V lost 6 bases, and 9 bases had no gene match. The germline V gene encodes CDR1 SQVTM and CDR2 ANQGSEA. The clonotype comes from a man over 45 who received an inactivated influenza vaccine. The sequencing here drew on non-naive T cells sorted from PBMCs, taken 45 days after vaccination. V gene TRBV29-1 combines with J gene TRBJ2-5; the match to TRBD1 covers 7 bases. CDR3 in amino acids: CSVPLTGPETQYF. CDR3 DNA sequence: TGCAGCGTCCCTTTGACAGGGCCCGAGACCCAGTACTTC.